The 3 T cell receptor beta chains given below trace back to one sample, sequenced in a study of response to subunit inactivated influenza vaccine. TCRdb re-analysed the RT-PCR reads in MiXCR, keeping a single row per CDR3 protein. The table has hundreds of thousands of distinct CDR3 sequences, 18% seen once. Here the sequenced sample was PBMCs from blood, taken around 5 days after vaccination. The receptors stem from a man in his fifties or sixties who received an inactivated influenza vaccine.

This clonotype was picked up a small number of times. This sequence joins TRBV20-1 and TRBJ1-1; D gene unclear. The CDR3 spans 10 residues. V shed 5 bases and J shed 7 bases, with 8 bases lying between them. CDR1 DFQATT and CDR2 SNEGSKA come from the germline V gene (reference sequence). CDR3 in amino acids: CSALEFEAFF. DNA for the CDR3: TGCAGTGCTTTAGAATTTGAAGCTTTCTTT.

This clonotype was observed a few times. J is TRBJ1-2 and V is TRBV29-1; D may be TRBD1 (5 bases). Per germline, CDR1 SQVTM and CDR2 ANQGSEA. The CDR3 length is 14 residues. V was cut by 6 bases and J by 1 base, with 15 bases left in between. CDR3 bases: TGCAGCGTGGCCGGGACGAAATTTAACTATGGCTACACCTTC. Translation: CSVAGTKFNYGYTF. The full variable domain, with the rest looked up from reference TRBV29-1 and TRBJ1-2, is SAVISQKPSRDICQRGTSLTIQCQVDSQVTMMFWYRQQPGQSLTLIATANQGSEATYESGFVIDKFPISRPNLTFSTLTVSNMSPEDSSIYLCSVAGTKFNYGYTFGSGTRLTVV.

This clonotype appeared a few times. CDR3 coding DNA: TGTGCCAGCAGTCTCGGGACCCTAAGGGATTCACCCCTCCACTTT. It yields the protein CASSLGTLRDSPLHF. The chain employs TRBV6-1 and TRBJ1-6; perhaps TRBD1 as D (5 bases). V was shortened by 5 bases and J by 8 bases, with 16 bases between the two germline ends. This CDR3 spans 15 amino acids. Germline V CDR1 and CDR2: MNHNS, SASEGT.